The rows below give T cell receptor beta chains drawn from one sample of a study of T cell changes during pregnancy in multiple sclerosis. The protocol was immunoSEQ multiplex PCR, while the TCRdb copy is restricted to in-frame clones and leaves out a portion. The data show 40,000 to 60,000 clones, with approximately 89% seen just once and approximately 2.9% held by the top ten. Source: CD8+ T cells from peripheral blood mononuclear cells, taken in the second trimester of pregnancy. The receptors shown here come from a female donor with multiple sclerosis, enrolled in a pregnancy study. Each CDR3 is given with its conserved first and last residue. The D gene is left open where the match is weak. Rows give clone size only sometimes, using once, few, many, or a class for an expanded clone.

abundance: NA
j_gene: TRBJ1-2
v_gene: TRBV4-2
d_gene: TRBD1
CDR3nt: TGTGCCAGCAGCCAAAAGACAGGGGTCTATGGCTACACCTTC
CDR3aa: CASSQKTGVYGYTF

abundance: NA
j_gene: TRBJ1-1
v_gene: TRBV9
d_gene: TRBD1
CDR3nt: TGTGCCAGCAGCGTACAGGGGGCGGGCACTGAAGCTTTCTTT
CDR3aa: CASSVQGAGTEAFF

abundance: NA
j_gene: TRBJ2-7
v_gene: TRBV7-8
d_gene: NA
CDR3nt: TGTGCCAGCAGCTTATATGGGGCGGACGAGCAGTACTTC
CDR3aa: CASSLYGADEQYF

abundance: NA
j_gene: TRBJ2-7
v_gene: TRBV7-6
d_gene: NA
CDR3nt: TGTGCCAGCAGCTTAGGCCCAGGTCAGACCTACGAGCAGTACTTC
CDR3aa: CASSLGPGQTYEQYF

abundance: NA
j_gene: TRBJ2-1
v_gene: TRBV7-2
d_gene: NA
CDR3nt: TGTGCCAGCAGCTTAGCGGGCCCTGACCCGGTCTTC
CDR3aa: CASSLAGPDPVF

abundance: NA
j_gene: TRBJ2-6
v_gene: TRBV4-2
d_gene: TRBD2
CDR3nt: TGTGCCAGCAGCCAGAGCGGGGGCTCTGGGGCCAACGTCCTGACTTTC
CDR3aa: CASSQSGGSGANVLTF

abundance: NA
j_gene: TRBJ1-2
v_gene: TRBV29-1
d_gene: NA
CDR3nt: TGCAGCGTTGATCTGGGTGACTACTATGGCTACACCTTC
CDR3aa: CSVDLGDYYGYTF

abundance: NA
j_gene: TRBJ2-3
v_gene: TRBV2
d_gene: NA
CDR3nt: TGTGCCACCCACCGGGGTGCTAGCACAGATACGCAGTATTTT
CDR3aa: CATHRGASTDTQYF

abundance: NA
j_gene: TRBJ2-7
v_gene: TRBV29-1
d_gene: TRBD1
CDR3nt: TGCAGCGTTGAGGACAGGAGAAACTCCTACGAGCAGTACTTC
CDR3aa: CSVEDRRNSYEQYF

abundance: NA
j_gene: TRBJ1-2
v_gene: TRBV7-9
d_gene: NA
CDR3nt: TGTGCCAGCAGCGCGAACTCTGGGGAGTACTATGGCTACACCTTC
CDR3aa: CASSANSGEYYGYTF

abundance: NA
j_gene: TRBJ1-1
v_gene: TRBV7-6
d_gene: NA
CDR3nt: TGTGCCAGCAGCCCCGGGGCGGGGGTTACGAACACTGAAGCTTTCTTT
CDR3aa: CASSPGAGVTNTEAFF

abundance: NA
j_gene: TRBJ2-7
v_gene: TRBV4-2
d_gene: NA
CDR3nt: TGTGCCAGCAGCTCACCGGGACATTACTACGAGCAGTACTTC
CDR3aa: CASSSPGHYYEQYF

abundance: NA
j_gene: TRBJ2-7
v_gene: TRBV5-1
d_gene: NA
CDR3nt: TGCGCCAGCACAGGGTCCTACGAGCAGTACTTC
CDR3aa: CASTGSYEQYF

abundance: NA
j_gene: TRBJ2-3
v_gene: TRBV13
d_gene: TRBD2
CDR3nt: TGTGCCAGCAGCGGAGATCCGACTAGCGGGGGCACAGATACGCAGTATTTT
CDR3aa: CASSGDPTSGGTDTQYF

abundance: NA
j_gene: TRBJ2-7
v_gene: TRBV9
d_gene: NA
CDR3nt: TGTGCCAGCAGCGTAGAGGAGGCCTACGAGCAGTACTTC
CDR3aa: CASSVEEAYEQYF

abundance: NA
j_gene: TRBJ1-2
v_gene: TRBV7-8
d_gene: TRBD1
CDR3nt: TGTGCCAGCAGCTCGGGACAGGGATTTAGTGGCAGCTATGGCTACACCTTC
CDR3aa: CASSSGQGFSGSYGYTF

abundance: NA
j_gene: TRBJ1-3
v_gene: TRBV6-5
d_gene: TRBD1
CDR3nt: TGTGCCAGCAGTTATGACAGGGCTGGAAACACCATATATTTT
CDR3aa: CASSYDRAGNTIYF

abundance: NA
j_gene: TRBJ1-5
v_gene: TRBV7-3
d_gene: TRBD1
CDR3nt: TGTGCCAGCAGCCGGGACAGAGGGAAGGGTCAGCCCCAGCATTTT
CDR3aa: CASSRDRGKGQPQHF

abundance: NA
j_gene: TRBJ2-7
v_gene: TRBV6-1
d_gene: NA
CDR3nt: TGTGCCAGCAGTGAAGTAGTCTACGAGCAGTACTTC
CDR3aa: CASSEVVYEQYF

abundance: NA
j_gene: TRBJ2-7
v_gene: TRBV5-8
d_gene: NA
CDR3nt: TGTGCCAGCAGCCCTACTAGCTTCCCCCCCTACGAGCAGTACTTC
CDR3aa: CASSPTSFPPYEQYF

abundance: NA
j_gene: TRBJ1-4
v_gene: TRBV7-9
d_gene: TRBD1
CDR3nt: TGTGCCAGCAGCGGTGGACAGGGAACTAATGAAAAACTGTTTTTT
CDR3aa: CASSGGQGTNEKLFF

abundance: NA
j_gene: TRBJ1-1
v_gene: TRBV30
d_gene: TRBD1
CDR3nt: TGTGCCTGGAGGACAGGGGTGGCCACTGAAGCTTTCTTT
CDR3aa: CAWRTGVATEAFF

abundance: NA
j_gene: TRBJ2-6
v_gene: TRBV7-9
d_gene: NA
CDR3nt: TGTGCCAGCACTCGGGAGTCTGGGGCCAACGTCCTGACTTTC
CDR3aa: CASTRESGANVLTF

abundance: NA
j_gene: TRBJ1-1
v_gene: TRBV6-6
d_gene: TRBD1
CDR3nt: TGTGCCAGCACCGGGGACAGGGGATACACTGAAGCTTTCTTT
CDR3aa: CASTGDRGYTEAFF

abundance: NA
j_gene: TRBJ2-3
v_gene: TRBV5-5
d_gene: NA
CDR3nt: TGTGCCAGCAGCTTGGCCAGGGTAGCCCGCACAGATACGCAGTATTTT
CDR3aa: CASSLARVARTDTQYF

abundance: NA
j_gene: TRBJ2-2
v_gene: TRBV29-1
d_gene: TRBD1
CDR3nt: TGCAGCGTGACCTACAGGGGCGGGGAGCTGTTTTTT
CDR3aa: CSVTYRGGELFF

abundance: NA
j_gene: TRBJ2-1
v_gene: TRBV11-2
d_gene: TRBD2
CDR3nt: TGTGCCAGCAGCTTGGGGGGGCTAGCGGGGCCCCCCTACAATGAGCAGTTCTTC
CDR3aa: CASSLGGLAGPPYNEQFF

abundance: NA
j_gene: TRBJ2-1
v_gene: TRBV6-5
d_gene: NA
CDR3nt: TGTGCCAGCAGTTATACGGGTAGCTCCTACAATGAGCAGTTCTTC
CDR3aa: CASSYTGSSYNEQFF

abundance: NA
j_gene: TRBJ2-7
v_gene: TRBV27
d_gene: TRBD2
CDR3nt: TGTGCCAGCAGTTGGACTAGCGGGGCCTACGAGCAGTACTTC
CDR3aa: CASSWTSGAYEQYF

abundance: NA
j_gene: TRBJ2-7
v_gene: TRBV27
d_gene: TRBD1
CDR3nt: TGTGCCAGACGGGTCTTTAGACAGGGCGATCCCTACGAGCAGTACTTC
CDR3aa: CARRVFRQGDPYEQYF

abundance: NA
j_gene: TRBJ1-4
v_gene: TRBV6-1
d_gene: NA
CDR3nt: TGTGCCAGCAGTGAAATCAGGGATCCTAATGAAAAACTGTTTTTT
CDR3aa: CASSEIRDPNEKLFF

abundance: NA
j_gene: TRBJ2-3
v_gene: TRBV2
d_gene: NA
CDR3nt: TGTGCCAGCAGTGGCAGGGAAGATACGCAGTATTTT
CDR3aa: CASSGREDTQYF

abundance: NA
j_gene: TRBJ2-1
v_gene: TRBV7-6
d_gene: TRBD2
CDR3nt: TGTGCCAGCAGCTTGCGGGGGGGCCGCTCCTACAATGAGCAGTTCTTC
CDR3aa: CASSLRGGRSYNEQFF

abundance: NA
j_gene: TRBJ2-2
v_gene: TRBV6-6
d_gene: TRBD1
CDR3nt: TGTGCCAGCAGTTACGGGACAGGGACCGAGTGGGAGCTGTTTTTT
CDR3aa: CASSYGTGTEWELFF

abundance: NA
j_gene: TRBJ1-2
v_gene: TRBV6-6
d_gene: TRBD1
CDR3nt: TGTGCCAGCAGTTCGGTTGACAGGGCAAGTGATGGCTACACCTTC
CDR3aa: CASSSVDRASDGYTF

abundance: NA
j_gene: TRBJ2-7
v_gene: TRBV4-1
d_gene: NA
CDR3nt: TGCGCCAGCAGCCAAGTTTCGGGGGATCCCTACGAGCAGTACTTC
CDR3aa: CASSQVSGDPYEQYF

abundance: NA
j_gene: TRBJ1-2
v_gene: TRBV7-8
d_gene: NA
CDR3nt: TGTGCCAGCAGTCCACCCGGGTCACAAGGCGGCGGCTACACCTTC
CDR3aa: CASSPPGSQGGGYTF

abundance: once
j_gene: TRBJ1-1
v_gene: TRBV6-5
d_gene: NA
CDR3nt: TGTGCCAGCAGCCCTAATACAGACACTGAAGCTTTCTTT
CDR3aa: CASSPNTDTEAFF

abundance: NA
j_gene: TRBJ2-4
v_gene: TRBV7-4
d_gene: NA
CDR3nt: TGTGCCACCCCCCCTAGTGTAACAAACATTCAGTACTTC
CDR3aa: CATPPSVTNIQYF

abundance: NA
j_gene: TRBJ2-3
v_gene: TRBV7-9
d_gene: TRBD1
CDR3nt: TGTGCCAGCAGCCCCCGGGACAGGGCCTACACAGATACGCAGTATTTT
CDR3aa: CASSPRDRAYTDTQYF

abundance: NA
j_gene: TRBJ2-7
v_gene: TRBV27
d_gene: NA
CDR3nt: TGTGCCAGCAGTCAGTGGGGCCAGGCCTACGAGCAGTACTTC
CDR3aa: CASSQWGQAYEQYF

abundance: NA
j_gene: TRBJ2-4
v_gene: TRBV4-3
d_gene: NA
CDR3nt: TGCGCCAGCAGCCAAGGCGTCCCTTTAGCCAAAAACATTCAGTACTTC
CDR3aa: CASSQGVPLAKNIQYF